This T cell receptor beta chain was observed in a study of blood T cell repertoires in COVID-19. The authors' processing: Researchers report that nucleated cell counts were estimated from reference gene primer amplification. Profiling relied on immunoSEQ multiplex PCR, and the TCRdb table lists in-frame clones only, not all of them. The DNA gave D and trimming, while V, J and clone size come from that table. This sample carries 180,000 or so clones, around 90% of them seen once, and the ten largest clones take around 7%. Sequences were obtained from peripheral blood. The sequence came from a man aged 40-49 years with acute or convalescent COVID-19.

The CDR3 spells CASSMGRGDHDTEAFF. The CDR3 bases are TGTGCCAGTAGTATGGGCCGGGGAGACCACGACACTGAAGCTTTCTTT. The V call is TRBV19, the J call TRBJ1-1, with no clear D. The V end lost 3 bases, the J end lost 3 bases, and 17 bases lay between the germline ends. This CDR3 region has 16 residues. Per the germline V gene, CDR1 is LNHDA and CDR2 is SQIVND (reference sequence).